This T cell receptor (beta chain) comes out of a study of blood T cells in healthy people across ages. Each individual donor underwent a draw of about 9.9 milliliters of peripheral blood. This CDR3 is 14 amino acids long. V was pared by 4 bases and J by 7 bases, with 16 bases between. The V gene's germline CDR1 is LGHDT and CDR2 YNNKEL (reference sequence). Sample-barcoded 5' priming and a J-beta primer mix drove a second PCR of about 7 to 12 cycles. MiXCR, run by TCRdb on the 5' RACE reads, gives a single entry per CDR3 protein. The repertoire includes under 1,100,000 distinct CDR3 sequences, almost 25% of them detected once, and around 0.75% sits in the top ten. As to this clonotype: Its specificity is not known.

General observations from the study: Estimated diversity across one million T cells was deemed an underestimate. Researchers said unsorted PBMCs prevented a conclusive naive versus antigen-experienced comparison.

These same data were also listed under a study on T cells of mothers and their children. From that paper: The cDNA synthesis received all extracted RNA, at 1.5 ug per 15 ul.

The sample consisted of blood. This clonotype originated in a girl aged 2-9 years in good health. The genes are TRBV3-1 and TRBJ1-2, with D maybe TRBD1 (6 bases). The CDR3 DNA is TGTGCCAGCAGCCGGACAGAGTTTTCGGCTGGCTACACCTTC. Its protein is CASSRTEFSAGYTF. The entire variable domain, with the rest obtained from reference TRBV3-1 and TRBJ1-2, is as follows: DTAVSQTPKYLVTQMGNDKSIKCEQNLGHDTMYWYKQDSKKFLKIMFSYNNKELIINETVPNRFSPKSPDKAHLNLHINSLELGDSAVYFCASSRTEFSAGYTFGSGTRLTVV.